This entry concerns a single T cell receptor (beta chain). These data are taken from a study of CD8 T cells in Susac syndrome. The sequenced target, TCR beta, came from blood CD8+ and CD4+ T cells. The multiple sclerosis controls were treatment-naive patients with relapsing-remitting disease that was stable or active. The TEMRA cells underwent FACS enrichment, while the CD8+ and CD4+ T cells underwent negative isolation. Reverse transcription of roughly 0.45 to 1 ug RNA used random hexamers. The CDR3 of TCR beta was amplified by immunoSEQ multiplex PCR across 54 Vbeta and 13 Jbeta. TCRdb reprocessed the immunoSEQ multiplex PCR reads via MiXCR and lists one record per CDR3 protein. Of almost 450,000 distinct CDR3 sequences listed, roughly 85% are singletons. This clonotype was obtained from a human donor with multiple sclerosis. The sample was CD8+ T cells from PBMCs.

CDR3 sequence: CARPPLGYEQYF. CDR3 DNA: TGTGCCAGACCTCCGCTCGGATACGAGCAGTACTTC. The chain joins TRBV19 to TRBJ2-7; D is ambiguous. CDR3 length: 12 amino acids. Between the trimmed V and J ends, which lost 9 bases and 4 bases, there was a span of 13 bases. Per germline, CDR1 LNHDA and CDR2 SQIVND (reference sequence).